A selection of T cell receptor beta chains follows, all from one sample in a study of shared clonotypes between healthy human individuals. Sequencing used immunoSEQ multiplex PCR; TCRdb keeps in-frame clones, though not all of them. The repertoire consists of a few hundred thousand clones, with approximately 74% occurring once and the leading ten covering 10%. Sequenced sample: memory CD4+ T cells sorted from blood. Source of these receptors: a man younger than 45 in good health. The CDR3 runs from the conserved cysteine through the conserved F or W. The D gene is left open where the match is weak. Rows may omit the clone size; those that give it use once, few, many or a size class.

J | size | V | D | CDR3 | DNA
TRBJ2-7 | many | TRBV2 | NA | CASSERQSSYEQYF | TGTGCCAGCAGTGAACGGCAGAGCTCCTACGAGCAGTACTTC
TRBJ1-6 | NA | TRBV11-1 | NA | CASTLRSSGTSPLHF | TGTGCCAGCACCTTAAGGAGCTCCGGTACTTCACCCCTCCACTTT
TRBJ2-5 | NA | TRBV13 | NA | CASSLGLAAGQETQYF | TGTGCCAGCAGCTTAGGCTTAGCGGCCGGGCAAGAGACCCAGTACTTC
TRBJ1-3 | NA | TRBV6-6 | NA | CASSFPGTGNTIYF | TGTGCCAGCAGTTTCCCAGGCACTGGAAACACCATATATTTT
TRBJ1-3 | NA | TRBV6-5 | NA | CASSYAGMGGNTIYF | TGTGCCAGCAGTTACGCCGGGATGGGTGGAAACACCATATATTTT
TRBJ2-1 | NA | TRBV7-9 | NA | CASSLLRSGNEQFF | TGTGCCAGCAGCTTACTCCGATCCGGCAATGAGCAGTTCTTC
TRBJ2-5 | NA | TRBV11-2 | NA | CASSFNTGRKETQYF | TGTGCCAGCAGCTTTAATACCGGGAGAAAAGAGACCCAGTACTTC
TRBJ2-7 | few | TRBV2 | NA | CASSESTVTYEQYF | TGTGCCAGCAGTGAATCGACGGTCACCTACGAGCAGTACTTC
TRBJ2-4 | NA | TRBV6-5 | NA | CASSYSETGAKNIQYF | TGTGCCAGCAGTTACTCAGAGACAGGCGCCAAAAACATTCAGTACTTC
TRBJ1-2 | NA | TRBV5-4 | NA | CASSEPTGGGYTF | TGTGCCAGCAGCGAGCCGACTGGAGGAGGCTACACCTTC
TRBJ2-7 | NA | TRBV2 | NA | CASSDQGGSYEQYF | TGTGCCAGCAGTGATCAGGGGGGGTCCTACGAGCAGTACTTC
TRBJ2-1 | NA | TRBV27 | TRBD2 | CASSLMGLAGDPGYNEQFF | TGTGCCAGCAGTTTAATGGGACTAGCGGGAGACCCTGGCTACAATGAGCAGTTCTTC
TRBJ1-4 | NA | TRBV13 | NA | CASSLGRAARNEKLFF | TGTGCCAGCAGCTTAGGCCGGGCAGCTAGAAATGAAAAACTGTTTTTT
TRBJ2-7 | NA | TRBV2 | NA | CALGSSYEQYF | TGTGCCCTCGGGAGCTCCTACGAGCAGTACTTC
TRBJ2-7 | few | TRBV5-4 | NA | CASSLPRHEQYF | TGTGCCAGCAGCTTGCCTAGACACGAGCAGTACTTC
TRBJ2-7 | NA | TRBV5-4 | NA | CASSLDPENEQYF | TGTGCCAGCAGCTTGGACCCCGAGAACGAGCAGTACTTC
TRBJ1-4 | NA | TRBV18 | TRBD1 | CASSPRTGGNEKLFF | TGTGCCAGCTCACCACGGACAGGGGGTAATGAAAAACTGTTTTTT
TRBJ1-1 | few | TRBV9 | NA | CASSAKQLNTEAFF | TGTGCCAGCAGCGCGAAGCAGTTGAACACTGAAGCTTTCTTT
TRBJ1-1 | many | TRBV5-1 | NA | CASSLWEASKAFF | TGCGCCAGCAGCTTGTGGGAAGCGTCGAAAGCTTTCTTT
TRBJ1-1 | NA | TRBV10-3 | TRBD1 | CAIARSGTEKAFF | TGTGCCATCGCCCGATCCGGGACAGAGAAAGCTTTCTTT